This T cell receptor (beta chain) derives from a study of monozygotic twins with inflammatory bowel disease. The CDR3 runs to 14 residues. The V gene's germline CDR1 is DFQATT and CDR2 SNEGSKA (reference sequence). Study-wide results and limits: No separation of different T cell subtypes was possible.

Details on this clonotype: The antigen is undetermined.

Reanalyzing the 5' RACE reads, TCRdb keeps one entry per CDR3 protein, without DNA. The sample table sets out about 380,000 distinct CDR3 sequences. The receptor comes from a human donor with ulcerative colitis or Crohn's disease, or a healthy co-twin of an affected twin (not recorded which). Source material: blood. This chain links TRBV20-1 with TRBJ1-5; checking the TCRdb D call of TRBD1 is not possible without DNA. CDR3 amino acids: CSARPGQDYQPQHF.